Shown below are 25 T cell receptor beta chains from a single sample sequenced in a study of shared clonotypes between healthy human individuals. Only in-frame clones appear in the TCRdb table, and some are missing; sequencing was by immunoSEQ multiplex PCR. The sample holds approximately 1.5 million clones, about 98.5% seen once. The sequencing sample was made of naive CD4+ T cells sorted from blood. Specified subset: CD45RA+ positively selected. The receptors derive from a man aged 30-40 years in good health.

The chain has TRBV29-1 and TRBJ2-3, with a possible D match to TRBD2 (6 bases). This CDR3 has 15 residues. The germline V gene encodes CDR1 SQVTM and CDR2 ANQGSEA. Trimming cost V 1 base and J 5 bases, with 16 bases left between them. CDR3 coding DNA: TGCAGCGTTGAAGTTTTGGGTCTCGGGGGAGATACGCAGTATTTT. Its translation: CSVEVLGLGGDTQYF.

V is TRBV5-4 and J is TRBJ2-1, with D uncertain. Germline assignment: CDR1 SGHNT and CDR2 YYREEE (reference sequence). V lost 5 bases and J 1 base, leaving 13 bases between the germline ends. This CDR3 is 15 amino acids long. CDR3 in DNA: TGTGCCAGCAGTCCAGAAAGGATATCCTACAATGAGCAGTTCTTC. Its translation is CASSPERISYNEQFF. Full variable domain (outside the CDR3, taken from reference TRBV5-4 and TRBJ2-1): ETGVTQSPTHLIKTRGQQVTLRCSSQSGHNTVSWYQQALGQGPQFIFQYYREEENGRGNFPPRFSGLQFPNYSSELNVNALELDDSALYLCASSPERISYNEQFFGPGTRLTVL.

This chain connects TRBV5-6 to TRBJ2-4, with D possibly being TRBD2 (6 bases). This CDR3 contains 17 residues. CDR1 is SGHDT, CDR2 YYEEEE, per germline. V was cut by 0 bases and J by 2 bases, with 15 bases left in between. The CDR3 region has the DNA TGTGCCAGCAGCTTGGCCGTCGGGAGATGGACCAAAAACATTCAGTACTTC. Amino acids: CASSLAVGRWTKNIQYF.

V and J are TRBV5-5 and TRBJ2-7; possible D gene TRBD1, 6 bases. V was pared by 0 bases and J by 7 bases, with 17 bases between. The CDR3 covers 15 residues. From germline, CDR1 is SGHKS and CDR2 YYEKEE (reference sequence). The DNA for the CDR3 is TGTGCCAGCAGCTTGGAAGCAGGGGCCCCCTTTGAGCAGTACTTC. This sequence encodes CASSLEAGAPFEQYF.

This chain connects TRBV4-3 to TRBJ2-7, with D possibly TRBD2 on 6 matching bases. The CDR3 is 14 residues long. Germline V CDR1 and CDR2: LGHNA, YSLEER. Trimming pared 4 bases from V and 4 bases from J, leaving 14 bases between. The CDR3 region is CASSLEAGSYEQYF. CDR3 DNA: TGCGCCAGCAGCCTTGAGGCGGGATCGTACGAGCAGTACTTC.

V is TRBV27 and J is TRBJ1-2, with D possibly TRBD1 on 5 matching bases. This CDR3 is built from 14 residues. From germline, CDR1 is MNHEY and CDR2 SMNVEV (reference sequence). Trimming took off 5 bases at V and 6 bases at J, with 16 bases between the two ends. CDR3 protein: CASSPNGGRDGYTF. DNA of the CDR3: TGTGCCAGCAGTCCAAACGGCGGCAGGGATGGCTACACCTTC.

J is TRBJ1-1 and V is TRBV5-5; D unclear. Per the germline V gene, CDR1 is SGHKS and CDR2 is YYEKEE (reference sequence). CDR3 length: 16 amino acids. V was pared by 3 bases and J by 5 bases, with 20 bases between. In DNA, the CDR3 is TGTGCCAGCAGCTCCACCCGAGCGGCGAAAACAACTGAAGCTTTCTTT. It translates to CASSSTRAAKTTEAFF. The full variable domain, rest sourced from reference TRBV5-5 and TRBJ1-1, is DAGVTQSPTHLIKTRGQQVTLRCSPISGHKSVSWYQQVLGQGPQFIFQYYEKEERGRGNFPDRFSARQFPNYSSELNVNALLLGDSALYLCASSSTRAAKTTEAFFGQGTRLTVV.

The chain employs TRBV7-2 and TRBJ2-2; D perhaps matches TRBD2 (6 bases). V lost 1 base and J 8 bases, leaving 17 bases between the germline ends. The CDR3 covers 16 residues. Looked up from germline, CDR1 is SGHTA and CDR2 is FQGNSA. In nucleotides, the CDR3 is TGTGCCAGCAGCTTAGTAGTAGCGGTTCGAGTGGGGGAGCTGTTTTTT. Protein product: CASSLVVAVRVGELFF.

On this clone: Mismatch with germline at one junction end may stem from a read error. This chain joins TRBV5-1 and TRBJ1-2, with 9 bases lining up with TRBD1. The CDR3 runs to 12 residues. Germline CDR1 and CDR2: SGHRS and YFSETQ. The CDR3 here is CASSPSGTGPLF. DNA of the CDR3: TGCGCCAGCAGCCCCTCCGGGACAGGGCCCTTATTC.

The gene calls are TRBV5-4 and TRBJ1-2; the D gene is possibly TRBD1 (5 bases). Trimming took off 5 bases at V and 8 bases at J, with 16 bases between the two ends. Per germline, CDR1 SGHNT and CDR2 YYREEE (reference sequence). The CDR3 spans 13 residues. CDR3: CASSRQGERGYTF. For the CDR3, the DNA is TGTGCCAGCAGTCGGCAGGGAGAGAGAGGCTACACCTTC.

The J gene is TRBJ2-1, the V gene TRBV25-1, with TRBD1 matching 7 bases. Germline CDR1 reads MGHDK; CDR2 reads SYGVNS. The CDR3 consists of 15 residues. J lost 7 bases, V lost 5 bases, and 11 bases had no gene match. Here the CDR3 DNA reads TGTGCCAGCAGTCCGAAAGGGCGGACAGGAAATGAGCAGTTCTTC. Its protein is CASSPKGRTGNEQFF. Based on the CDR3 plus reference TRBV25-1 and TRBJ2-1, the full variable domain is EADIYQTPRYLVIGTGKKITLECSQTMGHDKMYWYQQDPGMELHLIHYSYGVNSTEKGDLSSESTVSRIRTEHFPLTLESARPSHTSQYLCASSPKGRTGNEQFFGPGTRLTVL.

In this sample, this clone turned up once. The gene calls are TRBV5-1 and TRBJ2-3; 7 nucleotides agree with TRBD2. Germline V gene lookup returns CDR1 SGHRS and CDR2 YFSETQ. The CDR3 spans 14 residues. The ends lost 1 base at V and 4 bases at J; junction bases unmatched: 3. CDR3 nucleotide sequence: TGCGCCAGCAGCTTGCGCGGGAGTGCAGATACGCAGTATTTT. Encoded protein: CASSLRGSADTQYF.

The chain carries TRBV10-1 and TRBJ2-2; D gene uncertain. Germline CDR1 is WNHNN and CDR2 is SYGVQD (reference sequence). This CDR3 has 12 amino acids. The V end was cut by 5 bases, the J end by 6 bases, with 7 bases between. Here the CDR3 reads CASSQRAGELFF. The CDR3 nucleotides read TGCGCCAGCAGTCAAAGGGCCGGGGAGCTGTTTTTT.

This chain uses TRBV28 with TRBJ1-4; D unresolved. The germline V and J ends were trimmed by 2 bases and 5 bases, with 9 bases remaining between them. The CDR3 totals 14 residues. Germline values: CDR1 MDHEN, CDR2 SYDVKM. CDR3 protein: CASSLVGLNEKLFF. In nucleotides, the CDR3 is TGTGCCAGCAGTTTAGTCGGATTAAATGAAAAACTGTTTTTT.

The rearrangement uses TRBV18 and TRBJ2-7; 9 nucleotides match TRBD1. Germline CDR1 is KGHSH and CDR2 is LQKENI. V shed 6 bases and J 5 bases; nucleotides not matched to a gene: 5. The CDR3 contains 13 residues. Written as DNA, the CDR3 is TGTGCCAGCTCGGGGACAGGGTTAAACGAGCAGTACTTC. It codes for CASSGTGLNEQYF.

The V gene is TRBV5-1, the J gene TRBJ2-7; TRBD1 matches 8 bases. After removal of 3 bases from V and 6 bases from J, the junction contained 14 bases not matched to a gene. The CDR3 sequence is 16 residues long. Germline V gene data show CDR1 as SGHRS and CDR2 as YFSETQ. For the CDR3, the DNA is TGCGCCAGCAGCTCCCGGACAGGGCAAGCTTCTCGCGAGCAGTACTTC. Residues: CASSSRTGQASREQYF. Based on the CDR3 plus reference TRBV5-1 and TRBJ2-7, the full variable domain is KAGVTQTPRYLIKTRGQQVTLSCSPISGHRSVSWYQQTPGQGLQFLFEYFSETQRNKGNFPGRFSGRQFSNSRSEMNVSTLELGDSALYLCASSSRTGQASREQYFGPGTRLTVT.

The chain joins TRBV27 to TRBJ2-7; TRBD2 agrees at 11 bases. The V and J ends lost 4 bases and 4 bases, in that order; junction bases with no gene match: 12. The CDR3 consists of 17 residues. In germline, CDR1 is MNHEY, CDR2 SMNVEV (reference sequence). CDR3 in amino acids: CASSSRITSGSPYEQYF. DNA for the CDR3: TGTGCCAGCAGTTCCCGAATAACTAGCGGGAGTCCTTACGAGCAGTACTTC.

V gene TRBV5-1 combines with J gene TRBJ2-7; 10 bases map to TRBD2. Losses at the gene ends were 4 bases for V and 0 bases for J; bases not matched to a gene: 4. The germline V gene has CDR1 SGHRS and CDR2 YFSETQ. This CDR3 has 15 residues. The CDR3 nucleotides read TGCGCCAGCAGCATACTAGCGGGAATCTCCTACGAGCAGTACTTC. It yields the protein CASSILAGISYEQYF.

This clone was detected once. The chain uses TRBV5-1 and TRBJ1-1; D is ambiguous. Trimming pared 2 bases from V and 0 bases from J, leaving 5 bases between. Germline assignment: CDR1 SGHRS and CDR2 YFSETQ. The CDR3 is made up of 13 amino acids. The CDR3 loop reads CASSFVVNTEAFF. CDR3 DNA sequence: TGCGCCAGCAGCTTTGTTGTGAACACTGAAGCTTTCTTT.

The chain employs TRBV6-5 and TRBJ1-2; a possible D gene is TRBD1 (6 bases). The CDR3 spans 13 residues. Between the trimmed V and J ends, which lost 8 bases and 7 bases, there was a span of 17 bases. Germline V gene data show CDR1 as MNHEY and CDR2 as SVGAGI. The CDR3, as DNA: TGTGCCAGCTTAGCCCCGGCACAGGGTGGCTACACCTTC. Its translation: CASLAPAQGGYTF.

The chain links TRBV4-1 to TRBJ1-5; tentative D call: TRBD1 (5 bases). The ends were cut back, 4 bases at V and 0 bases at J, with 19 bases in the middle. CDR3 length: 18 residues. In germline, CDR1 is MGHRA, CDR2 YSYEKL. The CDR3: CASSRGYMGVYSNQPQHF. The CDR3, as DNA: TGCGCCAGCAGCCGAGGCTATATGGGGGTATATAGCAATCAGCCCCAGCATTTT.

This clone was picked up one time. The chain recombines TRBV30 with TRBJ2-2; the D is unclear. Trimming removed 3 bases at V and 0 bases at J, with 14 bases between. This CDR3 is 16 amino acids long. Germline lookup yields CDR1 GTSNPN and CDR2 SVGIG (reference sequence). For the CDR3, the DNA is TGTGCCTGGAGCTTTTTGTTAGCACCGAACACCGGGGAGCTGTTTTTT. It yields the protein CAWSFLLAPNTGELFF.

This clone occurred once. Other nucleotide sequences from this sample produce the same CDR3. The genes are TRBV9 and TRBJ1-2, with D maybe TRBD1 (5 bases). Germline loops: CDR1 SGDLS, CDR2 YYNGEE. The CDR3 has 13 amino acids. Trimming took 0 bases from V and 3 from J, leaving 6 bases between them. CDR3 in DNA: TGTGCCAGCAGCGTAGGAGGGGACTATGGCTACACCTTC. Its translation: CASSVGGDYGYTF. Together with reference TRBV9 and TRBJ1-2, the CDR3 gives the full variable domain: DSGVTQTPKHLITATGQRVTLRCSPRSGDLSVYWYQQSLDQGLQFLIQYYNGEERAKGNILERFSAQQFPDLHSELNLSSLELGDSALYFCASSVGGDYGYTFGSGTRLTVV.

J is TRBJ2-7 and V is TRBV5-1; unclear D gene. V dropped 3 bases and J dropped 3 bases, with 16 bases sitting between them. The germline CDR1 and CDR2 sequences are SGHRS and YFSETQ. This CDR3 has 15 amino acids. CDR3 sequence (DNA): TGCGCCAGCAGCTCGTCCGAGCGTTTTGGCTACGAGCAGTACTTC. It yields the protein CASSSSERFGYEQYF.

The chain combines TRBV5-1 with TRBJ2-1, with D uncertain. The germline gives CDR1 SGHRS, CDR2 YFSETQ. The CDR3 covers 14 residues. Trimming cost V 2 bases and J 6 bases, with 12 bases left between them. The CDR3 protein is CASSFWSRVNEQFF. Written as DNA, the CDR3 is TGCGCCAGCAGCTTTTGGTCACGAGTCAATGAGCAGTTCTTC.